This T cell receptor beta chain emerged from a study of identical twins. The CDR3 totals 17 residues. The ends lost 2 bases at V and 5 bases at J; junction bases unmatched: 9. From germline, CDR1 is WNHNN and CDR2 SYGVQD (reference sequence). TCRdb reprocessed the 5' RACE reads via MiXCR and lists one record per CDR3 protein. The table shows some 330,000 distinct CDR3 sequences, with approximately 8.8% occurring only once. Sample: naive T cells sorted from blood. This clonotype originated in a woman in her 50s in good health. The J gene is TRBJ2-5, the V gene TRBV10-1, with 12 positions matching TRBD2. The CDR3 bases are TGCGCCAGCAGTGAGGCTAGCGGGAGGGCCGGAGGGGAGACCCAGTACTTC. Encoded protein: CASSEASGRAGGETQYF.